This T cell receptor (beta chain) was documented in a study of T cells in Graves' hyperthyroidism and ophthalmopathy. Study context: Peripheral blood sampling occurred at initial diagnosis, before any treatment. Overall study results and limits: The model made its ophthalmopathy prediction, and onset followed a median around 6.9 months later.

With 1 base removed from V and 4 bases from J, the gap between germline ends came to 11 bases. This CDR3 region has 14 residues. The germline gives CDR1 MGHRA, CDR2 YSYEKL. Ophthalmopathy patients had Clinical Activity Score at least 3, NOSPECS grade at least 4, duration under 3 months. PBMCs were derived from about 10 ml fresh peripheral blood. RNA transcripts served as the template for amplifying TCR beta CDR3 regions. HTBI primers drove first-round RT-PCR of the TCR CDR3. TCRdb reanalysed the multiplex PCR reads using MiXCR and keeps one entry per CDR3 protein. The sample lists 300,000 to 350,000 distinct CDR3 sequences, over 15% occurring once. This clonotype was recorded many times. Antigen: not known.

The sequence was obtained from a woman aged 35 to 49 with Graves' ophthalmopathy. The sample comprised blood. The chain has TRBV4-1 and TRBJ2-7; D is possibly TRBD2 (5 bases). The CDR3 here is CASSQVTGGYEQYF. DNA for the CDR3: TGCGCCAGCAGCCAAGTAACCGGCGGGTACGAGCAGTACTTC.